One T cell receptor (beta chain) is described in this entry. Antigen unknown. These donors were members of the approximately 120-subject validation cohort, a group separate from the approximately 700-subject first cohort. These data are taken from a study of cytomegalovirus exposure and HLA in healthy donors. Germline V gene data show CDR1 as SGDLS and CDR2 as YYNGEE. Trimming took 4 bases from V and 1 from J, leaving 12 bases between them. This CDR3 spans 14 amino acids. Here immunoSEQ multiplex PCR was the method, and the copy in TCRdb shows in-frame clones only, minus some. The sample consists of 150,000 to 200,000 clones, about 83% of them appearing once. Overall study findings and caveats: Cytomegalovirus-associated status was assigned to roughly 160 TCR beta chains. Despite most TCR sequences being rare, some public TCRs occurred in many donors. CMV antigen specificity was confirmed in vitro for three CMV-associated chains.

This chain joins TRBV9 and TRBJ2-7; maybe TRBD1 (6 bases). Specimen: PBMCs. The sequence came from a woman in her late teens or twenties in good health and CMV-seronegative. CDR3 nucleotides: TGTGCCAGCAGCCCCCAAGGGGGTTCCTACGAGCAGTACTTC. Its protein is CASSPQGGSYEQYF.